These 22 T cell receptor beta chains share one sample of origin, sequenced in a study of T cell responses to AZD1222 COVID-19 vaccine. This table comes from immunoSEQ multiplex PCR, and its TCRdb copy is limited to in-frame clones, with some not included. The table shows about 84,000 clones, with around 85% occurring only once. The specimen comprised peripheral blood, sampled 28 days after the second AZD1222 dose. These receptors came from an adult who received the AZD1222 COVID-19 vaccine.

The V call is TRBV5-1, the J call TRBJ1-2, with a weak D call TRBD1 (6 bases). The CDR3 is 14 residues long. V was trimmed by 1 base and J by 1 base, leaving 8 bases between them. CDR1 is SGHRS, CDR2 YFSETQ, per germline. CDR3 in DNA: TGCGCCAGCAGCTTGTGGACAGATAACTATGGCTACACCTTC. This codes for CASSLWTDNYGYTF.

CDR3: CASSQGGSGGYTF. The CDR3 coding sequence is TGCGCCAGCAGCCAAGGGGGATCGGGCGGCTACACCTTC. The gene calls are TRBV4-3 and TRBJ1-2; D gene unclear. Trimming pared 1 base from V and 8 bases from J, leaving 11 bases between. This CDR3 spans 13 amino acids. Germline loops: CDR1 LGHNA, CDR2 YSLEER.

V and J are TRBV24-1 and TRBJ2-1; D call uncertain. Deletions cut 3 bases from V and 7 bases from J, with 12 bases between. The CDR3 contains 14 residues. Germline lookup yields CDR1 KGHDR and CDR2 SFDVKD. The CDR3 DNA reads TGTGCCACCAGTGATGTGTCTATCGGAAATGAGCAGTTCTTC. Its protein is CATSDVSIGNEQFF.

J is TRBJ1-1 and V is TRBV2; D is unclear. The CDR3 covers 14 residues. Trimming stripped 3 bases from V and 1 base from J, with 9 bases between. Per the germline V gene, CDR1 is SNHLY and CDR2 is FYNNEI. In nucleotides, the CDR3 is TGTGCCAGCAGTGAGAGGCGGGGGAACACTGAAGCTTTCTTT. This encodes CASSERRGNTEAFF.

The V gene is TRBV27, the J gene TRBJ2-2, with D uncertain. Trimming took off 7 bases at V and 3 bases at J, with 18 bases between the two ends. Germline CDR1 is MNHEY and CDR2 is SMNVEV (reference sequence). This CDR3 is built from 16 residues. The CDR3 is CASTPGVFKYTGELFF. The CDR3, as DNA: TGTGCCAGCACCCCTGGGGTCTTCAAGTACACCGGGGAGCTGTTTTTT.

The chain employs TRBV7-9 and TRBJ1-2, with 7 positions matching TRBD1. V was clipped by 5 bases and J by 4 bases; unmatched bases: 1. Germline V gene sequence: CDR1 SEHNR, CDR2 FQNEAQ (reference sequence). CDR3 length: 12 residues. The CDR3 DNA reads TGTGCCAGCAGCAGGGACAGCTATGGCTACACCTTC. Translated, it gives CASSRDSYGYTF.

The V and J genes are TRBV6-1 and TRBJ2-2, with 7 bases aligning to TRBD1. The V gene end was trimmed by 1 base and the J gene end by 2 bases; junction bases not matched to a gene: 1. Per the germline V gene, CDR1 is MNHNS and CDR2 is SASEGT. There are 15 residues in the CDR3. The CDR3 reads CASSEGQGNTGELFF. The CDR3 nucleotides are TGTGCCAGCAGTGAAGGACAGGGAAACACCGGGGAGCTGTTTTTT.

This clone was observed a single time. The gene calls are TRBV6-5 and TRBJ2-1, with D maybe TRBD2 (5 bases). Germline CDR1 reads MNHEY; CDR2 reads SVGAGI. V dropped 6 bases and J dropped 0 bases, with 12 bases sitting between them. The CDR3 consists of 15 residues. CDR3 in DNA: TGTGCCAGCAGCTCCGGACTTAACTCCTACAATGAGCAGTTCTTC. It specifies CASSSGLNSYNEQFF.

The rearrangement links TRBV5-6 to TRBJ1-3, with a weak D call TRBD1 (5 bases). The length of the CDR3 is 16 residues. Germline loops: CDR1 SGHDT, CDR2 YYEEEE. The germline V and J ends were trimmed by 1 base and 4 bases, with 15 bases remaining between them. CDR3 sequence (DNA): TGTGCCAGCAGCTTGTATGCTACAGGCACAGGAAACACCATATATTTT. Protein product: CASSLYATGTGNTIYF. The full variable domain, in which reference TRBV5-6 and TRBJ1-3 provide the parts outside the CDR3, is DAGVTQSPTHLIKTRGQQVTLRCSPKSGHDTVSWYQQALGQGPQFIFQYYEEEERQRGNFPDRFSGHQFPNYSSELNVNALLLGDSALYLCASSLYATGTGNTIYFGEGSWLTVV.

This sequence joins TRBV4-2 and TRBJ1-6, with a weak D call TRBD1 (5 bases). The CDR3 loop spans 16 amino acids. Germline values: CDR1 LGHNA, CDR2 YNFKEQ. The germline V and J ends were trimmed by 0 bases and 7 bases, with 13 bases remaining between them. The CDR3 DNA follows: TGTGCCAGCAGCCAAGATTTTCCAGGGACCAATTCACCCCTCCACTTT. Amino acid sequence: CASSQDFPGTNSPLHF.

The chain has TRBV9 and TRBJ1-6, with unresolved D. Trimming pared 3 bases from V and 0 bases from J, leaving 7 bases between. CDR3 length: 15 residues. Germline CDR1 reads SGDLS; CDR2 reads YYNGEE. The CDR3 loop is CASSERSSYNSPLHF. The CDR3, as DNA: TGTGCCAGCAGCGAGAGGAGCTCCTATAATTCACCCCTCCACTTT. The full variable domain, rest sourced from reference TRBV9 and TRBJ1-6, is DSGVTQTPKHLITATGQRVTLRCSPRSGDLSVYWYQQSLDQGLQFLIQYYNGEERAKGNILERFSAQQFPDLHSELNLSSLELGDSALYFCASSERSSYNSPLHFGNGTRLTVT.

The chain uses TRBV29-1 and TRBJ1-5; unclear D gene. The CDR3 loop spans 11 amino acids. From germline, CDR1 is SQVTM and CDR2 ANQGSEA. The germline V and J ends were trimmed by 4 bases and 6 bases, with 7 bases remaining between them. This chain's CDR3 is CSVGEGQPQHF. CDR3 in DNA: TGCAGCGTTGGGGAGGGTCAGCCCCAGCATTTT.

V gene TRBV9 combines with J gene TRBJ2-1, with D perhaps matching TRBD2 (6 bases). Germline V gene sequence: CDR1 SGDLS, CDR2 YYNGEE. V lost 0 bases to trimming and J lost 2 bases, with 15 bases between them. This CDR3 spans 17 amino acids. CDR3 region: CASSVDGGSNPYNEQFF. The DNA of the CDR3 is TGTGCCAGCAGCGTAGATGGGGGGTCCAATCCCTACAATGAGCAGTTCTTC.

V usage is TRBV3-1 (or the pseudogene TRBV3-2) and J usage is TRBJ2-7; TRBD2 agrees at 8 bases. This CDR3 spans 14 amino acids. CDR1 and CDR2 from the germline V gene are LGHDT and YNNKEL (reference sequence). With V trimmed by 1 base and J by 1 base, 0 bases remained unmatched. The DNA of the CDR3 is TGTGCCAGCAGCCAAGGCGGGAGGTCCTACGAGCAGTACTTC. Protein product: CASSQGGRSYEQYF.

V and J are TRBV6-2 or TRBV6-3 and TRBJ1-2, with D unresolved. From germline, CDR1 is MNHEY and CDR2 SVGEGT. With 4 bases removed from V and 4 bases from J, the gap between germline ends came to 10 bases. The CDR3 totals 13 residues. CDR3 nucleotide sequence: TGTGCCAGCAGTTCCCCGGGTCTCTATGGCTACACCTTC. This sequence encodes CASSSPGLYGYTF.

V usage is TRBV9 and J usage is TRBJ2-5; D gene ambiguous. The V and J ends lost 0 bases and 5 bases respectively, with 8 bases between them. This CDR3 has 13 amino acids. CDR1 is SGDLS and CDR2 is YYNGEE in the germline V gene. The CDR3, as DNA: TGTGCCAGCAGCGTAGGTGGCTGGGAGACCCAGTACTTC. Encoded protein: CASSVGGWETQYF. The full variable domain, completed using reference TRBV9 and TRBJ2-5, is DSGVTQTPKHLITATGQRVTLRCSPRSGDLSVYWYQQSLDQGLQFLIQYYNGEERAKGNILERFSAQQFPDLHSELNLSSLELGDSALYFCASSVGGWETQYFGPGTRLLVL.

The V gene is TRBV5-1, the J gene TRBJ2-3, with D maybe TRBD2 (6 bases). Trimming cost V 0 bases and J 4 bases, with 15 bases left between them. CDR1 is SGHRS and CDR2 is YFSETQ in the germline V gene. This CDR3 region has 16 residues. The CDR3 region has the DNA TGCGCCAGCAGCTTGGTTGAGTGGGAGGATTCAGATACGCAGTATTTT. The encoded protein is CASSLVEWEDSDTQYF.

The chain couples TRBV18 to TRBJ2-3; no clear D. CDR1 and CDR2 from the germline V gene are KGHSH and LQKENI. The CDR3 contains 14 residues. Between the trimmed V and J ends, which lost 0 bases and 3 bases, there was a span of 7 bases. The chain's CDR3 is CASSPPMATDTQYF. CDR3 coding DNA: TGTGCCAGCTCACCACCGATGGCGACAGATACGCAGTATTTT.

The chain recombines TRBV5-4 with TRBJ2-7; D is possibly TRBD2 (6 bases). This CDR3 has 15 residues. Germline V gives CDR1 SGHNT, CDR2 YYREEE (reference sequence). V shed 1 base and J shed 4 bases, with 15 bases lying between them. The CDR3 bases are TGTGCCAGCAGCTTGTCCGGCGGGAAGGGATACGAGCAGTACTTC. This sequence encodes CASSLSGGKGYEQYF.

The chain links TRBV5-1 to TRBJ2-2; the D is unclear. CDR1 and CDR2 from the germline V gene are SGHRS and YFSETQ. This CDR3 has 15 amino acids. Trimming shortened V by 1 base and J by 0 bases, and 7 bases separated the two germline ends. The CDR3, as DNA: TGCGCCAGCAGCTTGACCGTAACGAACACCGGGGAGCTGTTTTTT. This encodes CASSLTVTNTGELFF.

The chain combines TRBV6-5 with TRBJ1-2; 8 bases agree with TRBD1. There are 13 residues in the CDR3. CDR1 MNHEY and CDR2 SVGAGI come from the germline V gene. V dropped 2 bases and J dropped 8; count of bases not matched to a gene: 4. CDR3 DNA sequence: TGTGCCAGCAGTTACCAGGGGGCTGGGGGCTACACCTTC. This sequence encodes CASSYQGAGGYTF.

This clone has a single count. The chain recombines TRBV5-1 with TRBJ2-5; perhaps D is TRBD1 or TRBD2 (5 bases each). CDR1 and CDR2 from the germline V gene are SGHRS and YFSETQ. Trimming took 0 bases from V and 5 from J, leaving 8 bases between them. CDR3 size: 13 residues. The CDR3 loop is CASSLGGGETQYF. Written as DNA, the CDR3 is TGCGCCAGCAGCTTGGGGGGCGGGGAGACCCAGTACTTC.